This T cell receptor (beta chain) was captured in a study of PD-L1 blockade in urothelial cancer. At the level of the study: Previous chemotherapy exposure amounted to 0 to 3 regimens for patients.

Profiling relied on immunoSEQ multiplex PCR, and the TCRdb table lists in-frame clones only, not all of them. The data show approximately 14,000 clones, with roughly 90% seen just once and 12% to 15% held by the top ten. Pretreatment and on-treatment samples were taken, numbering 1 to 8 per patient. This receptor was obtained from a man in his 70s with urothelial cancer. The sample in question was PBMCs, obtained around atezolizumab (anti-PD-L1) treatment.

The CDR3 DNA sequence: TGTGCCACCAGCAGAAATAAAGAGACCCAGTACTTC. Translating it yields CATSRNKETQYF. The rearrangement joins TRBV15 to TRBJ2-5; D unclear. The CDR3 has 12 residues. Germline V gives CDR1 LNHNV, CDR2 YYDKDF (reference sequence). V lost 2 bases and J lost 3, with 4 bases in between.